Below are 23 T cell receptor beta chains sequenced from a single sample in a study of cytomegalovirus exposure and HLA in healthy donors. Both 60 Vbeta primers and 13 Jbeta primers went into the PCR. Some clones are missing from TCRdb's copy, which holds only in-frame ones; the method was immunoSEQ multiplex PCR. The table records about 52,000 clones, about 50% of them present only once. Sequencing input: PBMCs. The receptor set was obtained from a human donor in good health.

This clone was counted between two and nine times. The chain employs TRBV27 and TRBJ2-2, with 9 bases fitting TRBD2. Trimming at V came to 2 bases and at J to 5 bases, leaving 18 bases not matched to a gene. This CDR3 region has 20 residues. The germline V gene encodes CDR1 MNHEY and CDR2 SMNVEV (reference sequence). The CDR3 sequence is CASSLRERWAGGTGTGELFF. CDR3 sequence (DNA): TGTGCCAGCAGTTTAAGGGAACGTTGGGCGGGGGGGACTGGGACCGGGGAGCTGTTTTTT.

The chain carries TRBV29-1 and TRBJ1-2; TRBD1 aligns across 8 bases. The CDR3 has 12 amino acids. Germline V gene data show CDR1 as SQVTM and CDR2 as ANQGSEA. J was trimmed by 7 bases and V by 6 bases; bases with no gene match: 7. CDR3 in amino acids: CSVARTGLGYTF. CDR3 bases: TGCAGCGTGGCCCGGACAGGGCTTGGCTACACCTTC.

The chain carries TRBV7-9 and TRBJ2-7; D is possibly TRBD2 (6 bases). The V end was cut by 7 bases, the J end by 6 bases, with 19 bases between. This CDR3 comprises 14 residues. The germline V gene encodes CDR1 SEHNR and CDR2 FQNEAQ (reference sequence). This CDR3 reads CASMRGLRWGEQYF. In DNA form, the CDR3 reads TGTGCCAGCATGCGGGGCCTTAGATGGGGCGAGCAGTACTTC.

The sample holds a few counts of this clone. V and J are TRBV7-6 and TRBJ2-5; D is unresolved. CDR1 is SGHVS, CDR2 FNYEAQ, per germline. The V and J ends lost 5 bases and 1 base respectively, with 8 bases between them. The CDR3 contains 13 residues. The CDR3 is CASSRGRQETQYF. The CDR3 coding sequence is TGTGCCAGCAGCCGAGGTCGCCAAGAGACCCAGTACTTC.

The chain recombines TRBV4-1 with TRBJ2-3, with no clear D. Per the germline V gene, CDR1 is MGHRA and CDR2 is YSYEKL. V was clipped by 1 base and J by 2 bases, with 13 bases between them. The CDR3 runs to 16 residues. The CDR3 sequence: CASSQVKSSFTDTQYF. The CDR3, as DNA: TGCGCCAGCAGCCAAGTCAAGAGCTCCTTCACAGATACGCAGTATTTT.

The genes are TRBV4-1 and TRBJ2-7; perhaps TRBD1 as D (5 bases). Looked up from germline, CDR1 is MGHRA and CDR2 is YSYEKL. The CDR3 has 13 residues. Trimming took 0 bases from V and 5 from J, leaving 8 bases between them. The CDR3 sequence is CASSQDSGNEQYF. Written as DNA, the CDR3 is TGCGCCAGCAGCCAAGATTCAGGGAACGAGCAGTACTTC.

This clone was observed a few times. The chain employs TRBV5-4 and TRBJ1-4; D gene unclear. The CDR3 length is 13 residues. Per the germline V gene, CDR1 is SGHNT and CDR2 is YYREEE (reference sequence). V was trimmed by 4 bases and J by 6 bases, leaving 10 bases between them. CDR3 DNA: TGTGCCAGCAGCGCGTTCCAGGATGAAAAACTGTTTTTT. It is translated as CASSAFQDEKLFF.

V is TRBV4-1 and J is TRBJ1-1; 8 nucleotides agree with TRBD1. The CDR3 is made up of 17 amino acids. CDR1 and CDR2 from the germline V gene are MGHRA and YSYEKL. With V trimmed by 4 bases and J by 8 bases, 18 bases remained unmatched. CDR3 residues: CASSPSRTGQGRFEAFF. The CDR3 nucleotides read TGCGCCAGCAGCCCCAGCCGTACAGGACAGGGTCGGTTCGAAGCTTTCTTT.

The CDR3 loop reads CSVVLNTEAFF. The CDR3 DNA sequence: TGCAGCGTTGTATTGAACACTGAAGCTTTCTTT. The chain carries TRBV29-1 and TRBJ1-1; the D is unclear. The CDR3 sequence is 11 residues long. V dropped 4 bases and J dropped 0 bases, with 3 bases sitting between them. The V gene's germline CDR1 is SQVTM and CDR2 ANQGSEA.

V usage is TRBV9 and J usage is TRBJ2-3; the D gene is possibly TRBD2 (5 bases). Germline V gene data show CDR1 as SGDLS and CDR2 as YYNGEE. The CDR3 is made up of 14 amino acids. The germline V and J ends were trimmed by 2 bases and 0 bases, with 7 bases remaining between them. This CDR3 is CASSVVASTDTQYF. In nucleotides, the CDR3 is TGTGCCAGCAGCGTGGTAGCGAGCACAGATACGCAGTATTTT.

The chain carries TRBV7-6 and TRBJ2-7; 9 bases are shared with TRBD1. The V segment lost 4 bases and the J segment 4 bases; nucleotides outside the gene matches: 5. The CDR3 runs to 14 residues. Germline CDR1 is SGHVS and CDR2 is FNYEAQ. The CDR3 nucleotides read TGTGCCAGCAGCTCCGGGACAGGGTATTACGAGCAGTACTTC. This translates into CASSSGTGYYEQYF.

The chain links TRBV5-1 to TRBJ2-1; D uncertain. The CDR3 runs 14 residues. Trimming left V 4 bases short and J 0 bases short, with 8 bases between. The germline V gene has CDR1 SGHRS and CDR2 YFSETQ. The CDR3 region is CASSPYSSYNEQFF. The CDR3 region has the DNA TGCGCCAGCAGCCCCTATAGCTCCTACAATGAGCAGTTCTTC.

This clone was seen only once. The chain joins TRBV4-1 to TRBJ1-2; weak D call: TRBD1 (6 bases). Germline values: CDR1 MGHRA, CDR2 YSYEKL. V lost 6 bases to trimming and J lost 8 bases, with 19 bases between them. CDR3 length: 14 amino acids. The CDR3 here is CASRLGHLSTGYTF. The CDR3 coding sequence is TGCGCCAGCAGACTGGGACACCTCTCTACCGGCTACACCTTC.

To note about this clone: Relative to the germline gene, one junction end is altered; a read error may explain this. The V and J genes are TRBV19 and TRBJ2-7; 7 positions agree with TRBD2. The CDR3 runs to 14 residues. Germline CDR1 is LNHDA and CDR2 is SQIVND (reference sequence). DNA for the CDR3: TGTGCAAGTAGTATGATGGCGGGGGACGGCGAGCAGTACTTC. Translating gives CASSMMAGDGEQYF. Full variable domain (outside the CDR3, taken from reference TRBV19 and TRBJ2-7): DGGITQSPKYLFRKEGQNVTLSCEQNLNHDAMYWYRQDPGQGLRLIYYSQIVNDFQKGDIAEGYSVSREKKESFPLTVTSAQKNPTAFYLCASSMMAGDGEQYFGPGTRLTVT.

J is TRBJ2-3 and V is TRBV27; 9 nucleotides line up with TRBD2. The CDR3 is made up of 17 amino acids. Per the germline V gene, CDR1 is MNHEY and CDR2 is SMNVEV (reference sequence). V shed 3 bases and J 10 bases; nucleotides not matched to a gene: 17. CDR3 in DNA: TGTGCCAGCAGTTTCCGCCGATCAGCGGGGGGCCCCGTTCCGCAGTATTTT. It is translated as CASSFRRSAGGPVPQYF.

This clone was seen more than once but under ten times. V gene TRBV5-4 combines with J gene TRBJ2-3; D is perhaps TRBD2 (7 bases). Germline loops: CDR1 SGHNT, CDR2 YYREEE (reference sequence). Deletions cut 7 bases from V and 2 bases from J, with 23 bases between. The CDR3 extends over 17 amino acids. This CDR3 is CASRQLGGAGYTDTQYF. In DNA form, the CDR3 reads TGTGCCAGCCGCCAGCTGGGGGGGGCGGGGTACACAGATACGCAGTATTTT. The whole variable domain, filled in from reference TRBV5-4 and TRBJ2-3, reads ETGVTQSPTHLIKTRGQQVTLRCSSQSGHNTVSWYQQALGQGPQFIFQYYREEENGRGNFPPRFSGLQFPNYSSELNVNALELDDSALYLCASRQLGGAGYTDTQYFGPGTRLTVL.

The chain combines TRBV5-1 with TRBJ1-2; TRBD1 matches at 7 bases. Germline CDR1 and CDR2: SGHRS and YFSETQ. The CDR3 extends over 14 amino acids. V dropped 4 bases and J dropped 6; count of bases not matched to a gene: 9. CDR3 DNA: TGCGCCAGCAGCAGCCAAGGGGGCCTGGATGGCTACACCTTC. It translates to CASSSQGGLDGYTF.

This sequence joins TRBV29-1 and TRBJ2-7; 7 bases map to TRBD1. This CDR3 is built from 13 residues. CDR1 is SQVTM and CDR2 is ANQGSEA in the germline V gene. Losses at the gene ends were 6 bases for V and 2 bases for J; bases not matched to a gene: 7. CDR3 sequence reads: CSVVPDRTYEQYF. Written as DNA, the CDR3 is TGCAGCGTCGTACCGGACAGGACCTACGAGCAGTACTTC.

The V and J genes are TRBV6-1 and TRBJ1-2; D possibly corresponds to TRBD1 (5 bases). CDR1 and CDR2 from the germline V gene are MNHNS and SASEGT. The CDR3 length is 15 residues. V was trimmed by 5 bases and J by 5 bases, leaving 18 bases between them. The CDR3 protein is CASSKEGTGPYGYTF. In DNA form, the CDR3 reads TGTGCCAGCAGTAAAGAGGGGACTGGCCCATATGGCTACACCTTC.

The rearrangement joins TRBV27 to TRBJ1-2, with 9 bases lining up with TRBD1. The CDR3 length is 17 residues. The germline gives CDR1 MNHEY, CDR2 SMNVEV (reference sequence). V lost 4 bases and J lost 4; bases outside the gene matches: 13. In DNA, the CDR3 is TGTGCCAGCAGTTCCCGGGACATGGGGGACAGGGCCTATGGCTACACCTTC. As protein: CASSSRDMGDRAYGYTF.

The chain links TRBV5-1 to TRBJ2-7, with 12 bases fitting TRBD1. This CDR3 spans 17 amino acids. The V gene's germline CDR1 is SGHRS and CDR2 YFSETQ. Trimming removed 2 bases from V and 5 bases from J; junction bases left unmatched: 11. In DNA, the CDR3 is TGCGCCAGCAGCTTTAGTCGGCAATGGGACAGGGGGCACGAGCAGTACTTC. Its protein product is CASSFSRQWDRGHEQYF.

V usage is TRBV16 and J usage is TRBJ2-4; 7 bases map to TRBD1. The CDR3 is 17 residues long. Germline CDR1 KGHSY, CDR2 FQNENV. V shed 2 bases, J shed 2 bases, and the junction held 9 bases outside the gene matches. For the CDR3, the DNA is TGTGCCAGCAGCCAAATGAACAGGGGTGGGACCAAAAACATTCAGTACTTC. Encoded protein: CASSQMNRGGTKNIQYF.

CDR3 sequence reads: CASSQGDRENIQYF. The CDR3, as DNA: TGCGCCAGCAGCCAGGGGGACAGGGAAAACATTCAGTACTTC. The rearrangement links TRBV5-1 to TRBJ2-4; TRBD1 agrees at 9 bases. V shed 4 bases, J shed 5 bases, and the junction held 4 bases outside the gene matches. Germline CDR1 reads SGHRS; CDR2 reads YFSETQ. The CDR3 has 14 amino acids.